The 12 T cell receptor beta chains below come from one sample, sequenced in a study of T cells in localized non-small cell lung cancer. The table came from immunoSEQ multiplex PCR; TCRdb's copy has only in-frame clones and leaves some out. In the table there are some 33,000 clones, about 80% of which are singletons. Sequences were derived from peripheral blood, sampled before any cancer treatment. These receptors all come from a male donor aged 60 or over with stage III squamous cell lung carcinoma.

The chain joins TRBV19 to TRBJ1-5; 7 bases are shared with TRBD1. J was trimmed by 4 bases and V by 1 base; bases with no gene match: 4. The CDR3 length is 15 residues. Germline loops: CDR1 LNHDA, CDR2 SQIVND (reference sequence). CDR3: CASSIGQGRNQPQHF. The CDR3 bases are TGTGCCAGTAGTATAGGACAGGGACGGAATCAGCCCCAGCATTTT.

The chain joins TRBV6-5 to TRBJ2-7; tentative D call: TRBD2 (6 bases). Trimming took off 5 bases at V and 3 bases at J, with 14 bases between the two ends. This CDR3 spans 14 amino acids. Germline lookup yields CDR1 MNHEY and CDR2 SVGAGI. The CDR3 here is CASSPSAPFYEQYF. The CDR3 region has the DNA TGTGCCAGCAGTCCTAGCGCCCCCTTCTACGAGCAGTACTTC.

The V and J genes are TRBV6-6 and TRBJ2-7, with 13 positions matching TRBD2. The J segment lost 6 bases and the V segment lost 7 bases, leaving 9 bases of the junction unmatched. The CDR3 consists of 15 residues. Looked up from germline, CDR1 is MNHNY and CDR2 is SVGAGI (reference sequence). CDR3 in amino acids: CASTEQGLAGIEQYF. Here the CDR3 DNA reads TGTGCCAGCACCGAGCAGGGACTAGCGGGAATCGAGCAGTACTTC.

The rearrangement uses TRBV2 and TRBJ2-1; D is perhaps TRBD1 or TRBD2 (5 bases each). Germline V lookup: CDR1 SNHLY, CDR2 FYNNEI. V was trimmed by 8 bases and J by 5 bases, leaving 19 bases between them. This CDR3 spans 15 amino acids. In nucleotides, the CDR3 is TGTGCCAGCGAGAGGGGACCCGCGAGCAACAATGAGCAGTTCTTC. Amino acid sequence: CASERGPASNNEQFF.

This clone showed up just once. The genes are TRBV19 and TRBJ2-3; D possibly corresponds to TRBD1 (5 bases). Trimming cost V 5 bases and J 3 bases, with 15 bases left between them. The germline CDR1 and CDR2 sequences are LNHDA and SQIVND (reference sequence). The CDR3 totals 15 residues. CDR3 in DNA: TGTGCCAGTAGTCCCTATAGGGGCGTAACAGATACGCAGTATTTT. It specifies CASSPYRGVTDTQYF.

A remark on this clone: The sample holds other DNA sequences that translate to the same CDR3. The CDR3 loop is CASSLVGHQSYGYTF. CDR3 in DNA: TGCGCCAGCAGCTTGGTGGGGCATCAGTCCTATGGCTACACCTTC. This chain links TRBV5-1 with TRBJ1-2; weak D call: TRBD1 (5 bases). The CDR3 totals 15 residues. CDR1 and CDR2 (germline): SGHRS, YFSETQ. V lost 0 bases and J lost 4, with 13 bases in between. Looking up the rest from reference TRBV5-1 and TRBJ1-2 gives the full variable domain: KAGVTQTPRYLIKTRGQQVTLSCSPISGHRSVSWYQQTPGQGLQFLFEYFSETQRNKGNFPGRFSGRQFSNSRSEMNVSTLELGDSALYLCASSLVGHQSYGYTFGSGTRLTVV.

This sequence joins TRBV11-1 and TRBJ2-3; D might be TRBD2 (5 bases). Trimming stripped 1 base from V and 6 bases from J, with 17 bases between. The germline V gene encodes CDR1 SGHAT and CDR2 FQDESV (reference sequence). CDR3 length: 16 residues. The CDR3 loop is CASSLDGRSSSDTQYF. DNA for the CDR3: TGTGCCAGCAGCTTAGATGGGCGGTCTAGCTCGGATACGCAGTATTTT.

The chain has TRBV7-2 and TRBJ2-1, with D perhaps given as TRBD1 or TRBD2 (5 bases each). Germline V lookup: CDR1 SGHTA, CDR2 FQGNSA. V lost 1 base and J lost 6, with 16 bases in between. The CDR3 has 16 amino acids. As DNA, the CDR3 is TGTGCCAGCAGCTTAGGCTACGGGGCATCTTTCAATGAGCAGTTCTTC. Translated: CASSLGYGASFNEQFF. The full variable domain, rest sourced from reference TRBV7-2 and TRBJ2-1, is GAGVSQSPSNKVTEKGKDVELRCDPISGHTALYWYRQSLGQGLEFLIYFQGNSAPDKSGLPSDRFSAERTGGSVSTLTIQRTQQEDSAVYLCASSLGYGASFNEQFFGPGTRLTVL.

The chain carries TRBV27 and TRBJ2-7; 9 bases align to TRBD1. From germline, CDR1 is MNHEY and CDR2 SMNVEV (reference sequence). The ends lost 3 bases at V and 2 bases at J; junction bases unmatched: 8. The CDR3 runs 16 residues. The CDR3 protein is CASSFFGQGRTYEQYF. CDR3 DNA sequence: TGTGCCAGCAGTTTCTTCGGACAGGGGAGGACCTACGAGCAGTACTTC.

This clone has only one observation. The J gene is TRBJ1-4, the V gene TRBV9, with 7 positions matching TRBD1. Germline CDR1 reads SGDLS; CDR2 reads YYNGEE. This CDR3 is built from 14 residues. The trim removed 4 bases at V and 8 bases at J, leaving 8 bases unmatched. The CDR3 spells CASSTRQGDEKLFF. The DNA of the CDR3 is TGTGCCAGCAGCACACGACAGGGTGACGAAAAACTGTTTTTT.

The chain uses TRBV18 and TRBJ2-2; 8 positions match TRBD2. Germline values: CDR1 KGHSH, CDR2 LQKENI. Losses at the gene ends were 0 bases for V and 6 bases for J; bases not matched to a gene: 9. The CDR3 loop spans 17 amino acids. In DNA, the CDR3 is TGTGCCAGCTCACCACCGCTTGGTTGGACTAGCTCCGGGGAGCTGTTTTTT. Translated, it gives CASSPPLGWTSSGELFF.

The chain uses TRBV4-2 and TRBJ1-5; TRBD1 matches at 9 bases. Trimming at V came to 3 bases and at J to 7 bases, leaving 7 bases not matched to a gene. This CDR3 has 15 residues. Germline V gene lookup returns CDR1 LGHNA and CDR2 YNFKEQ. CDR3 sequence reads: CASSQFGTGKQPQHF. Here the CDR3 DNA reads TGTGCCAGCAGCCAGTTCGGGACAGGGAAACAGCCCCAGCATTTT.